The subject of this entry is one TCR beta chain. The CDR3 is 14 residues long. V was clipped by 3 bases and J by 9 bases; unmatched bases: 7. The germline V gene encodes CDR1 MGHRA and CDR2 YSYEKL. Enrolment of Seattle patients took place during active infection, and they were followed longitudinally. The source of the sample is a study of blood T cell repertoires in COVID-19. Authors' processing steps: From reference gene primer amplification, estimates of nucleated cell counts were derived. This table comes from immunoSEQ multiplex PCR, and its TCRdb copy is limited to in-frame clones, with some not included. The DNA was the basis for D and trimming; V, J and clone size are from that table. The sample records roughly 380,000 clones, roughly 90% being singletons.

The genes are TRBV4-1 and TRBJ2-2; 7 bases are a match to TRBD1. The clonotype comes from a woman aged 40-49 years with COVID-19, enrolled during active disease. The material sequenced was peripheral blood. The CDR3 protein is CASSQPNRGRELFF. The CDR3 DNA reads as TGCGCCAGCAGCCAGCCGAACAGGGGCCGGGAGCTGTTTTTT.